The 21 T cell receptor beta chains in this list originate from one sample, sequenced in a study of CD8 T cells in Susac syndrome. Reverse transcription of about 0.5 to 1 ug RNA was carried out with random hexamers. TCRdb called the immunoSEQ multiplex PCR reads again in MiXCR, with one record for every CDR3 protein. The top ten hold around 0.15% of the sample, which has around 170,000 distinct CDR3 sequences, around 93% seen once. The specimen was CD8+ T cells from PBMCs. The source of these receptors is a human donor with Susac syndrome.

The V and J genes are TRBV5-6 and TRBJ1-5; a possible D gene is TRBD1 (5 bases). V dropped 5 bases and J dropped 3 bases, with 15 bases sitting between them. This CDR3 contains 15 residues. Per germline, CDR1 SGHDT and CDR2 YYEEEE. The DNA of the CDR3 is TGTGCCAGCAGGGAGTGGGGCGGATTCAATCAGCCCCAGCATTTT. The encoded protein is CASREWGGFNQPQHF.

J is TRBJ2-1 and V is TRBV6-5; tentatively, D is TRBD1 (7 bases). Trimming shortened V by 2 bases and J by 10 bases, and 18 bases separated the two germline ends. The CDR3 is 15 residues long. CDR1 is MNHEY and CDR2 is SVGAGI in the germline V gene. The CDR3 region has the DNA TGTGCCAGCAGTTACAGCCAGGGGGGACAAATGGAGCAGTTCTTC. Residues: CASSYSQGGQMEQFF.

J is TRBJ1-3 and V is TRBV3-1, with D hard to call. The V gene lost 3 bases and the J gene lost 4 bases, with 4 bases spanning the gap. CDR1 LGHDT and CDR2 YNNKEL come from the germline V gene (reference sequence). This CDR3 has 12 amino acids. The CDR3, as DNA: TGTGCCAGCAGCCAGAGCGGAAACACCATATATTTT. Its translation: CASSQSGNTIYF.

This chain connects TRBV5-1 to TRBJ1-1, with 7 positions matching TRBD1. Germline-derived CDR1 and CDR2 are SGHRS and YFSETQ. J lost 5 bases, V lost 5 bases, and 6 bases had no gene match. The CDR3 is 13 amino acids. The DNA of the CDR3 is TGCGCCAGCAGAAACAGGGGATCTACTGAAGCTTTCTTT. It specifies CASRNRGSTEAFF.

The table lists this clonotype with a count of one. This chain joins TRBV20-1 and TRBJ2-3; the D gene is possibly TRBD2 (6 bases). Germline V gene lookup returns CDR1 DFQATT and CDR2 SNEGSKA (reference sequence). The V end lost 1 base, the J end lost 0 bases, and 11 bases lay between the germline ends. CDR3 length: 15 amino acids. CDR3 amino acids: CSARGSSGSTDTQYF. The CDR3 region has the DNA TGCAGTGCTAGAGGTTCCAGCGGGAGCACAGATACGCAGTATTTT.

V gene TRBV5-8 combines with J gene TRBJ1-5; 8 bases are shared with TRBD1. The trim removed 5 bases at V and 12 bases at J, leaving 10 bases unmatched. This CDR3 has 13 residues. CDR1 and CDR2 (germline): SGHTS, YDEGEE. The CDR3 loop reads CASRRQGIRVQHF. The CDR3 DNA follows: TGTGCCAGCAGGCGACAGGGGATAAGGGTCCAGCATTTT. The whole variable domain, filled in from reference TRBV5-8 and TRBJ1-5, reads EAGVTQSPTHLIKTRGQQATLRCSPISGHTSVYWYQQALGLGLQFLLWYDEGEERNRGNFPPRFSGRQFPNYSSELNVNALELEDSALYLCASRRQGIRVQHFGDGTRLSIL.

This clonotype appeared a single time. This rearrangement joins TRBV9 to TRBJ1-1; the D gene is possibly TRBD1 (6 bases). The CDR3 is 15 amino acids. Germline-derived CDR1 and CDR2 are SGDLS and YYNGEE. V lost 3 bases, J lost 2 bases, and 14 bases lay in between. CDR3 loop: CASSAHQGSNTEAFF. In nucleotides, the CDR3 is TGTGCCAGCAGCGCCCATCAGGGGAGTAACACTGAAGCTTTCTTT.

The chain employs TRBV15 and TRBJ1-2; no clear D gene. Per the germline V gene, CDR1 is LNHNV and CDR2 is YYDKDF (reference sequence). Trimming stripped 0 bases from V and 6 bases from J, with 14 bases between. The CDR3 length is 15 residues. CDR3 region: CATSRDRGAGNGYTF. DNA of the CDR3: TGTGCCACCAGCAGAGATCGTGGAGCGGGGAATGGCTACACCTTC.

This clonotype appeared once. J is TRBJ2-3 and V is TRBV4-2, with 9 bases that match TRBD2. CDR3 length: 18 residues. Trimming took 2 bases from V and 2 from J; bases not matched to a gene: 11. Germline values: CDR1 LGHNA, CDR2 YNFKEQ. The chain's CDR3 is CASSQIISGGEPTDTQYF. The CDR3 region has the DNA TGTGCCAGCAGCCAAATTATTAGCGGGGGAGAACCCACAGATACGCAGTATTTT.

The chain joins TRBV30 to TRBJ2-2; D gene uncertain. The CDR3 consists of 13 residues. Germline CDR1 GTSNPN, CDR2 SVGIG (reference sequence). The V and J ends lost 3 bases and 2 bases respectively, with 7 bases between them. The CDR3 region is CAWSPLNTGELFF. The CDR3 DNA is TGTGCCTGGAGCCCCCTTAACACCGGGGAGCTGTTTTTT.

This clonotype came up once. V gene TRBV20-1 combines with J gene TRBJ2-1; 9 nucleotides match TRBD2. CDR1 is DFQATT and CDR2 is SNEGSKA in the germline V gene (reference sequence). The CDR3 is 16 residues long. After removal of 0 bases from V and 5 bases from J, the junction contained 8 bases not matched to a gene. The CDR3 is CSARDFLAGTNNEQFF. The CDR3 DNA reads TGCAGTGCTAGAGATTTTCTAGCGGGAACAAACAATGAGCAGTTCTTC.

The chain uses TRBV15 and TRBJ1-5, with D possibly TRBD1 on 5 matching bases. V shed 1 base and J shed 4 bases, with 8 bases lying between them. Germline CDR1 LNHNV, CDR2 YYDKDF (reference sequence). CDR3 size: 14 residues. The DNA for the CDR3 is TGTGCCACCAGCAGAGGTCAGGGAAATCAGCCCCAGCATTTT. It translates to CATSRGQGNQPQHF.

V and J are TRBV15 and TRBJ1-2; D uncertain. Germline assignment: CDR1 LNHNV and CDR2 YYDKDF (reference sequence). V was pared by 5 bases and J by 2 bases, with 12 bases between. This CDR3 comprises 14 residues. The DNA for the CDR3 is TGTGCCACCAGCTCGGGTATCTTGAACTATGGCTACACCTTC. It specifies CATSSGILNYGYTF.

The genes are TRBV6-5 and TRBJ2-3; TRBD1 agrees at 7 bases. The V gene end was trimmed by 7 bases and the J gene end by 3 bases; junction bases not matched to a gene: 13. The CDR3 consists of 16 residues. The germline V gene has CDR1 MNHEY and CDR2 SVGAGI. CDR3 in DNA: TGTGCCAGCACCGTTACGCAAGGGGGCGAAACAGATACGCAGTATTTT. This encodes CASTVTQGGETDTQYF.

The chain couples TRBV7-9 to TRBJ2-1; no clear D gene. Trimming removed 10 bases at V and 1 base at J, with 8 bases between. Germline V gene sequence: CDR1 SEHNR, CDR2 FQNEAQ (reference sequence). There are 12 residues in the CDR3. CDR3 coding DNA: TGTGCCATCCAGAGTTCCTACAATGAGCAGTTCTTC. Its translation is CAIQSSYNEQFF.

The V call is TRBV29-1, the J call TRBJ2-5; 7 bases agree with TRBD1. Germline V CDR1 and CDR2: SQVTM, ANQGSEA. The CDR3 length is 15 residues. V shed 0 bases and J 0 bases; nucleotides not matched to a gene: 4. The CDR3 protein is CSVEDTGQHQETQYF. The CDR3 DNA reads TGCAGCGTTGAAGATACGGGACAGCACCAAGAGACCCAGTACTTC.

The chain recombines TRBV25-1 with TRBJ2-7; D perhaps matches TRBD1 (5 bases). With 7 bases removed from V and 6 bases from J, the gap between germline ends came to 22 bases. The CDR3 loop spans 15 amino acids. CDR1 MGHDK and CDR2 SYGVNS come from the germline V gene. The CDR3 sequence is CASTFGQQAVGEQYF. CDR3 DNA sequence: TGTGCCAGCACTTTCGGACAACAGGCTGTAGGCGAGCAGTACTTC.

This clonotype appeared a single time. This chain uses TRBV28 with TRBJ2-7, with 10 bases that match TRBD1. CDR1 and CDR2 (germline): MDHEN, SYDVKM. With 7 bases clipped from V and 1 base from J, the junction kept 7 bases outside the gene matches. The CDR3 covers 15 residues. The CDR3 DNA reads TGTGCCAGCATTGGGACAGGGGAAATATCCTACGAGCAGTACTTC. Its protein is CASIGTGEISYEQYF.

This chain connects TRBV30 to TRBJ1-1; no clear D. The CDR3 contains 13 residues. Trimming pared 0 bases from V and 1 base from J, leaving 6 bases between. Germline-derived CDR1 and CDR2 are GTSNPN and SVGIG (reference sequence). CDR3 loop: CAWSVWENTEAFF. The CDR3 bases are TGTGCCTGGAGTGTTTGGGAGAACACTGAAGCTTTCTTT.

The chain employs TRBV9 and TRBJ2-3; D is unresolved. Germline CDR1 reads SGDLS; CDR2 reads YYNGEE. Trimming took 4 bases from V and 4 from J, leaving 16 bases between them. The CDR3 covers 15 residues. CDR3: CASSPTLLVPDTQYF. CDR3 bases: TGTGCCAGCAGCCCCACCCTGCTAGTTCCAGATACGCAGTATTTT.

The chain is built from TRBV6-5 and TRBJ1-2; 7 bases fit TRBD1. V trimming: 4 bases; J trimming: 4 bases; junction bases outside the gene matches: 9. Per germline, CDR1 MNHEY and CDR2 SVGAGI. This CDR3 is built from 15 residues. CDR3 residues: CASSSGQELSYGYTF. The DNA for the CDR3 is TGTGCCAGCAGTTCAGGACAGGAGCTGAGCTATGGCTACACCTTC.